Below are 24 T cell receptor beta chains sequenced from a single sample in a study of regulatory T cells in long-lasting Graves disease. Time point given: newly diagnosed GD, antithyroid drugs for less than 3 months. Construction of the TCR library relied on RNA isolated from PBMCs. CDR3 regions were amplified by Arm-PCR using iRepertoire HTBI primers to build TCR beta libraries. One entry per CDR3 protein, called by TCRdb with MiXCR from the multiplex PCR reads. The table has around 420,000 distinct CDR3 sequences, approximately 15% seen once; the top ten hold about 7.6%. These data also featured in a second study, about T cells in Graves' hyperthyroidism and ophthalmopathy.

The sequenced sample was peripheral blood mononuclear cells (PBMCs), obtained at new diagnosis, from a patient treated with antithyroid drugs. Source of these receptors: a woman between 40 and 55 years old with Graves disease.

This clonotype was seen a few times. The chain recombines TRBV29-1 with TRBJ1-1; D remains ambiguous. The V end lost 7 bases, the J end lost 6 bases, and 12 bases lay between the germline ends. From germline, CDR1 is SQVTM and CDR2 ANQGSEA. This CDR3 spans 11 amino acids. CDR3 region: CSALREPEAFF. As DNA, the CDR3 is TGCAGCGCCCTACGGGAACCTGAAGCTTTCTTT.

The sample holds many counts of this clonotype. The genes are TRBV20-1 and TRBJ2-5; 11 bases fit TRBD2. V shed 7 bases, J shed 1 base, and the junction held 17 bases outside the gene matches. This CDR3 is 18 amino acids long. Per germline, CDR1 DFQATT and CDR2 SNEGSKA (reference sequence). CDR3 region: CSGSRLAGGYLFQETQYF. In DNA form, the CDR3 reads TGCAGTGGAAGCCGTCTAGCGGGAGGCTACTTATTCCAAGAGACCCAGTACTTC.

This clonotype was recorded at least ten times. CDR3 nucleotides: TGTGCCAGCAGTTTGACTAGACTCCAGTACTTC. The encoded protein is CASSLTRLQYF. The J gene is TRBJ2-5, the V gene TRBV12-3 or TRBV12-4, with D tentatively TRBD2 (6 bases). This CDR3 has 11 amino acids. The V gene lost 3 bases and the J gene lost 10 bases, with 9 bases spanning the gap.

This clonotype was seen many times. The V and J genes are TRBV12-3 or TRBV12-4 and TRBJ2-7; 10 bases line up with TRBD2. The CDR3 loop spans 16 amino acids. V lost 3 bases to trimming and J lost 3 bases; unmatched junction nucleotides: 8. CDR3 nucleotide sequence: TGTGCCAGCAGTTTTGCCCTAGCGGGAGCATTCTACGAGCAGTACTTC. It translates to CASSFALAGAFYEQYF.

A remark on this clonotype: Being one base from a much bigger clone, this may be a read error. The CDR3 end shows no conserved phenylalanine or tryptophan, and so a read error is likely. The chain uses TRBV11-2 and TRBJ2-7, with TRBD2 matching 9 bases. This CDR3 is built from 16 residues. Trimming at V came to 5 bases and at J to 2 bases, leaving 10 bases not matched to a gene. In germline, CDR1 is SGHAT, CDR2 FQNNGV. CDR3 region: CASSRVGGRAPYEQYI. CDR3 sequence (DNA): TGTGCCAGCAGCCGGGTCGGCGGGAGGGCCCCCTACGAGCAGTACATC.

DNA of the CDR3: TGCAGTGCTAGCGGGCGGGAACCCCCTTACAATGAGCAGTTCTTC. Translation gives CSASGREPPYNEQFF. The chain is built from TRBV20-1 and TRBJ2-1; D might be TRBD2 (6 bases). The CDR3 runs to 15 residues. Germline V gene sequence: CDR1 DFQATT, CDR2 SNEGSKA (reference sequence). The V end lost 3 bases, the J end lost 4 bases, and 16 bases lay between the germline ends.

This clonotype was seen many times. V is TRBV29-1 and J is TRBJ2-7; TRBD1 agrees at 8 bases. The germline V gene has CDR1 SQVTM and CDR2 ANQGSEA. V was pared by 6 bases and J by 3 bases, with 4 bases of the junction left unmatched. This CDR3 comprises 12 residues. The CDR3 sequence: CSVDTGGYEQYF. For the CDR3, the DNA is TGCAGCGTGGACACAGGGGGCTACGAGCAGTACTTC.

The chain has TRBV7-9 and TRBJ2-1; D may be TRBD1 or TRBD2 (5 bases each). V lost 4 bases to trimming and J lost 3 bases, with 22 bases between them. Germline CDR1 is SEHNR and CDR2 is FQNEAQ (reference sequence). The CDR3 contains 18 residues. The CDR3 bases are TGTGCCAGCAGCTCCACCCAATCGGGACGGGTTATCTACAATGAGCAGTTCTTC. Its translation: CASSSTQSGRVIYNEQFF. Full variable domain (remainder filled in from reference TRBV7-9 and TRBJ2-1): DTGVSQNPRHKITKRGQNVTFRCDPISEHNRLYWYRQTLGQGPEFLTYFQNEAQLEKSRLLSDRFSAERPKGSFSTLEIQRTEQGDSAMYLCASSSTQSGRVIYNEQFFGPGTRLTVL.

This clonotype has a count of ten or more. This sequence joins TRBV18 and TRBJ2-1; D is perhaps TRBD1 (6 bases). There are 13 residues in the CDR3. Trimming took off 2 bases at V and 7 bases at J, with 9 bases between the two ends. The germline CDR1 and CDR2 sequences are KGHSH and LQKENI. The CDR3: CASSPIRGNEQFF. The CDR3 nucleotides read TGTGCCAGCTCACCAATAAGGGGGAATGAGCAGTTCTTC.

The V gene is TRBV9, the J gene TRBJ2-2; D gene uncertain. V was pared by 3 bases and J by 0 bases, with 9 bases between. The length of the CDR3 is 15 residues. Per the germline V gene, CDR1 is SGDLS and CDR2 is YYNGEE. The CDR3: CASSEGSTNTGELFF. The CDR3 region has the DNA TGTGCCAGCAGCGAGGGCAGTACGAACACCGGGGAGCTGTTTTTT.

The chain joins TRBV2 to TRBJ2-3; D gene ambiguous. V was cut by 9 bases and J by 6 bases, with 16 bases left in between. There are 13 residues in the CDR3. Germline V gene lookup returns CDR1 SNHLY and CDR2 FYNNEI. The chain's CDR3 is CASIRTEGDTQYF. The CDR3 region has the DNA TGTGCCAGTATCAGGACCGAAGGGGATACGCAGTATTTT.

This clonotype came up many times. This chain links TRBV12-3 or TRBV12-4 with TRBJ2-1; D might be TRBD1 or TRBD2, each matching 5 bases. The V end lost 7 bases, the J end lost 4 bases, and 8 bases lay between the germline ends. The CDR3 has 12 amino acids. CDR3: CASTGAYNEQFF. The DNA of the CDR3 is TGTGCCAGCACCGGGGCTTACAATGAGCAGTTCTTC.

The chain joins TRBV6-2 or TRBV6-3 to TRBJ1-5; D gene ambiguous. Germline loops: CDR1 MNHEY, CDR2 SVGEGT. The CDR3 consists of 13 residues. Trimming took 6 bases from V and 7 from J, leaving 13 bases between them. Written as DNA, the CDR3 is TGTGCCAGCAGCCGAAACACGGTCCAGCCCCAGCATTTT. It yields the protein CASSRNTVQPQHF.

This clonotype was counted many times. The V call is TRBV10-3, the J call TRBJ1-2; possibly TRBD1 for D (6 bases). The germline CDR1 and CDR2 sequences are ENHRY and SYGVKD. CDR3 length equals 14 residues. V was trimmed by 3 bases and J by 1 base, leaving 9 bases between them. CDR3 coding DNA: TGTGCCATCAGTGAACAGGGAAGTAACTATGGCTACACCTTC. Residues: CAISEQGSNYGYTF.

This clonotype was picked up a small number of times. The chain has TRBV19 and TRBJ2-1; the D gene is possibly TRBD2 (6 bases). Trimming cost V 5 bases and J 8 bases, with 16 bases left between them. Germline loops: CDR1 LNHDA, CDR2 SQIVND (reference sequence). The CDR3 consists of 14 residues. This CDR3 reads CASSRDWQVDEQFF. CDR3 sequence (DNA): TGTGCCAGTAGTCGGGACTGGCAAGTGGATGAGCAGTTCTTC.

This clonotype appeared many times. The chain has TRBV2 and TRBJ1-2; D is possibly TRBD1 (6 bases). Germline V gene sequence: CDR1 SNHLY, CDR2 FYNNEI. CDR3 length: 12 amino acids. Deletions cut 3 bases from V and 13 bases from J, with 15 bases between. CDR3 nucleotide sequence: TGTGCCAGCAGTGACCCCAACAGGGTCCTCACCTTC. It specifies CASSDPNRVLTF.

This clonotype was recorded once. CDR3 region: CASSVGGENYGYTF. CDR3 DNA: TGTGCCAGCAGCGTTGGAGGGGAGAACTATGGCTACACCTTC. This chain links TRBV9 with TRBJ1-2; D is possibly TRBD1 (5 bases). This CDR3 has 14 amino acids. Deletions cut 2 bases from V and 2 bases from J, with 10 bases between. The germline V gene has CDR1 SGDLS and CDR2 YYNGEE.

This clonotype was observed at least ten times. A junction boundary mismatches the germline segment, possibly from a read error. The chain couples TRBV10-1 to TRBJ1-2; TRBD1 matches at 10 bases. This CDR3 has 13 amino acids. Germline-derived CDR1 and CDR2 are WNHNN and SYGVQD (reference sequence). The CDR3 here is CASSRDRGYGYTF. The CDR3 DNA reads as TGTGCCAGCAGCCGGGACAGGGGCTATGGCTACACCTTC.

This clonotype was detected once. A much more abundant neighbour one base away suggests this may be a read error. This chain links TRBV28 with TRBJ2-3; D is ambiguous. The CDR3 is 16 residues long. The germline V gene encodes CDR1 MDHEN and CDR2 SYDVKM. The CDR3 here is CASSPPSSGETDRQYF. The CDR3 DNA reads as TGTGCCAGCTCACCACCATCAAGTGGGGAAACCGATAGGCAGTATTTT.

This clonotype was seen a few times. This rearrangement joins TRBV7-6 to TRBJ1-1; TRBD1 aligns across 12 bases. The CDR3 contains 16 residues. The V segment lost 5 bases and the J segment 4 bases; nucleotides outside the gene matches: 8. Germline loops: CDR1 SGHVS, CDR2 FNYEAQ. CDR3 sequence (DNA): TGTGCCAGCAGCATGGGGACAGGGGGCGGCGGCACTGAAGCTTTCTTT. Its translation is CASSMGTGGGGTEAFF.

The CDR3 reads CASSFFGIDTQYF. CDR3 DNA sequence: TGTGCCAGCAGCTTTTTTGGCATAGATACGCAGTATTTT. This chain uses TRBV11-3 with TRBJ2-3; D uncertain. This CDR3 region has 13 residues. Germline CDR1 is SGHNT and CDR2 is YENEEA. Trimming removed 3 bases at V and 5 bases at J, with 9 bases between.

This clonotype was detected many times. The chain has TRBV24-1 and TRBJ1-1; D call uncertain. V lost 4 bases, J lost 4 bases, and 9 bases lay in between. Germline loops: CDR1 KGHDR, CDR2 SFDVKD. The length of the CDR3 is 13 residues. This chain's CDR3 is CATSDPGSTEAFF. The CDR3 DNA sequence: TGTGCCACCAGTGACCCGGGGAGCACTGAAGCTTTCTTT.

This clonotype came up many times. The CDR3 DNA reads as TGTGCCAGCACCGAGGGGAACACCGGGGAGCTGTTTTTT. Encoded protein: CASTEGNTGELFF. The chain recombines TRBV28 with TRBJ2-2; D might be TRBD2 (5 bases). This CDR3 comprises 13 residues. From germline, CDR1 is MDHEN and CDR2 SYDVKM. Trimming pared 7 bases from V and 1 base from J, leaving 7 bases between.

This clonotype came up a few times. This chain uses TRBV30 with TRBJ2-7; TRBD1 matches 8 bases. The CDR3 is 13 amino acids. CDR1 and CDR2 from the germline V gene are GTSNPN and SVGIG (reference sequence). Losses at the gene ends were 0 bases for V and 3 bases for J; bases not matched to a gene: 1. In nucleotides, the CDR3 is TGTGCCTGGAGTGTAGACAGGGGCTACGAGCAGTACTTC. As protein: CAWSVDRGYEQYF.